This entry is about one T cell receptor beta chain. Its antigen remains unidentified. These data come from a study of shared clonotypes between healthy human individuals. Broader study findings: Represented diversity, genetic and exposure-history alike, was limited by few donors.

Generated by immunoSEQ multiplex PCR, the TCRdb table keeps only in-frame clones and is missing some. This sample has some 350,000 clones; less than 85% occur once, and the top ten carry 10%. Germline loops: CDR1 SQVTM, CDR2 ANQGSEA. The CDR3 spans 13 residues. Trimming removed 6 bases from V and 6 bases from J, with 17 bases in between. Sequencing was carried out using memory CD4+ T cells sorted from blood. The subset: CD45RA-negative fraction. The receptor comes from a man aged 25-45 years in good health. The J gene is TRBJ1-1, the V gene TRBV29-1, with D perhaps TRBD1 (6 bases). The CDR3 DNA is TGCAGCGTGGCCGGACTCCCAGGGGCTGAAGCTTTCTTT. This gives the protein CSVAGLPGAEAFF.